The source of this TCR beta chain is a study of shared clonotypes between healthy human individuals. General study findings and limits: Generally, naive subsets (rather than memory subsets) showed larger estimated richness.

Deep was the level used in running the assay. Data came from immunoSEQ multiplex PCR; TCRdb stores just in-frame clones and leaves some out. This table has 2 million to 3 million clones, over 85% appearing once. About this clone: Its matching antigen is unknown.

There were only Caucasian adults among the donors, and all lived in Nashville, Tennessee. V was clipped by 6 bases and J by 1 base; unmatched bases: 3. This CDR3 region has 13 residues. Germline-derived CDR1 and CDR2 are SGHDN and FVKESK. The rearrangement links TRBV14 to TRBJ2-7, with 7 bases that match TRBD2. Sequencing was carried out using naive CD4+ T cells from PBMCs. Subset defined: CD45RA+ positively selected. This sequence originates from a man younger than 35 in good health. Some clones in this sample may be carry-over from other donors' samples. CDR3 sequence reads: CASRLAASYEQYF. DNA of the CDR3: TGTGCCAGCAGGCTAGCGGCTTCCTACGAGCAGTACTTC.